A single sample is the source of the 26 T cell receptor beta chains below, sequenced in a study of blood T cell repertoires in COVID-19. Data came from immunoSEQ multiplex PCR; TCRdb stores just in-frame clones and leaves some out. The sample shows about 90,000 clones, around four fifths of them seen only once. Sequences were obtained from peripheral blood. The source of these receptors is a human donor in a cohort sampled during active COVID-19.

The CDR3 reads CASSRDMDYGYTF. The CDR3 nucleotides read TGTGCCAGCAGCAGGGACATGGACTATGGCTACACCTTC. This sequence joins TRBV6-5 and TRBJ1-2; maybe TRBD1 (6 bases). CDR3 length: 13 residues. Looked up from germline, CDR1 is MNHEY and CDR2 is SVGAGI. V gave up 6 bases and J gave up 3 bases, with 11 bases separating them.

Here the CDR3 reads CASSWTGMNTEAFF. As DNA, the CDR3 is TGTGCCAGCAGTTGGACAGGGATGAACACTGAAGCTTTCTTT. The V and J genes are TRBV6-2 or TRBV6-3 and TRBJ1-1; 8 bases line up with TRBD1. From germline, CDR1 is MNHEY and CDR2 SVGEGT. The CDR3 totals 14 residues. Losses at the gene ends were 4 bases for V and 0 bases for J; bases not matched to a gene: 1.

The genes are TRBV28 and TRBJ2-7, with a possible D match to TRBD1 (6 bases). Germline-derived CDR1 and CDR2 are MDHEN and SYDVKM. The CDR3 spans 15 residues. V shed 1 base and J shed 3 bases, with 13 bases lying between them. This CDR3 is CASSLSGQWRYEQYF. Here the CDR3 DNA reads TGTGCCAGCAGTTTATCCGGACAGTGGCGCTACGAGCAGTACTTC.

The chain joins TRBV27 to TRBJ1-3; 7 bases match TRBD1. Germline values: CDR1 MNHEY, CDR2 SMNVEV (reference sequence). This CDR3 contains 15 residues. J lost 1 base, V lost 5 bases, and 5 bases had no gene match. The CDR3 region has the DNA TGTGCCAGCAGTCTCTACAGGGGATCTGGAAACACCATATATTTT. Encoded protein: CASSLYRGSGNTIYF.

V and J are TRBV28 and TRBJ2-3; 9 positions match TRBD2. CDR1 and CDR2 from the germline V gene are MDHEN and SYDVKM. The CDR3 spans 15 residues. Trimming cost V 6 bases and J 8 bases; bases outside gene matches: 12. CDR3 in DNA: TGTGCCAGCAGGATACAAGCGGGGGGAATGGTTACGCAGTATTTT. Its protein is CASRIQAGGMVTQYF.

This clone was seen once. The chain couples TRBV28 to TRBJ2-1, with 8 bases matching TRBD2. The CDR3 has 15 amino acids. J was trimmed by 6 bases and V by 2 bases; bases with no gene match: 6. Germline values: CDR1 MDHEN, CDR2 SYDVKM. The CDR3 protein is CASSLNGGASNEQFF. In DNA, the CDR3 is TGTGCCAGCAGTTTAAACGGGGGGGCCTCCAATGAGCAGTTCTTC.

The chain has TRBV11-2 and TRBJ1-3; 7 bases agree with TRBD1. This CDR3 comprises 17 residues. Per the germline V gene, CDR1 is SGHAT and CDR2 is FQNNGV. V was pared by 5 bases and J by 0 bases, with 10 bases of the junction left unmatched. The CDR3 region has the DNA TGTGCCAGCAGCGGGGGGACAGCGTCCTACTCTGGAAACACCATATATTTT. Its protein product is CASSGGTASYSGNTIYF.

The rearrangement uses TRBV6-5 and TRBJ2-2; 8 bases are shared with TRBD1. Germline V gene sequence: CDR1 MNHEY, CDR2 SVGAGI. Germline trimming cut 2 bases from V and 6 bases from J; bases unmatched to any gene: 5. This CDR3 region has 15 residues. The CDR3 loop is CASSYLAGGSGELFF. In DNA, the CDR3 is TGTGCCAGCAGTTACCTCGCAGGGGGCTCCGGGGAGCTGTTTTTT.

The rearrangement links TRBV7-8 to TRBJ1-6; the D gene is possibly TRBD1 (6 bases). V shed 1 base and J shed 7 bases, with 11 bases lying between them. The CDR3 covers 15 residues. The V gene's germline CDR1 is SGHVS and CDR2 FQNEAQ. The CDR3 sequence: CASSLGGQGNSPLHF. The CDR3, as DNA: TGTGCCAGCAGCTTAGGGGGCCAGGGGAATTCACCCCTCCACTTT.

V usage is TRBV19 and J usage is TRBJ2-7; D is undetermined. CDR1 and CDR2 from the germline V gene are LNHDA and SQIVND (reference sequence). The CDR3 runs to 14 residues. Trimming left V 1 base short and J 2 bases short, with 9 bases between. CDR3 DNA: TGTGCCAGTAGTATAGCGATCGACACCTACGAGCAGTACTTC. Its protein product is CASSIAIDTYEQYF.

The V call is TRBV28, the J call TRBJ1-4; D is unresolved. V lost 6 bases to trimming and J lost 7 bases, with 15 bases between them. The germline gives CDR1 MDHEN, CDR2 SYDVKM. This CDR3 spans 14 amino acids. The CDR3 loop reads CASRPTSAGEKLFF. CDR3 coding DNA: TGTGCCAGCAGACCGACCTCAGCGGGTGAAAAACTGTTTTTT.

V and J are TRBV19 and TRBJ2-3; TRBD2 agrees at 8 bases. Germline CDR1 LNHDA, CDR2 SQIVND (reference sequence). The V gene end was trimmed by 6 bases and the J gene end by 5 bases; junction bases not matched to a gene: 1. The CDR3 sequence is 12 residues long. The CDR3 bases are TGTGCCAGTAGCGGGGGGGGAGATACGCAGTATTTT. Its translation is CASSGGGDTQYF.

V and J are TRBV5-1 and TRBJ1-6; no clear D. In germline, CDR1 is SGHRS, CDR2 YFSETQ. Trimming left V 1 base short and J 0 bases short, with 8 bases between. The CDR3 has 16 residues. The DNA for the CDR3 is TGCGCCAGCAGCTTGTACGGAGGCTCCTATAATTCACCCCTCCACTTT. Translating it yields CASSLYGGSYNSPLHF. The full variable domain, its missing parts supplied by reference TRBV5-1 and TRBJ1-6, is KAGVTQTPRYLIKTRGQQVTLSCSPISGHRSVSWYQQTPGQGLQFLFEYFSETQRNKGNFPGRFSGRQFSNSRSEMNVSTLELGDSALYLCASSLYGGSYNSPLHFGNGTRLTVT.

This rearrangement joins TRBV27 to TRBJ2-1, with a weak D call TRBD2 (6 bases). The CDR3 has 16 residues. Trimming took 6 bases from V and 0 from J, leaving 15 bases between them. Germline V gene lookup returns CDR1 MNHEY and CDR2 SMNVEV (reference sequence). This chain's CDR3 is CASSGRRRDSYNEQFF. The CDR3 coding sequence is TGTGCCAGCAGCGGACGGAGGCGGGACTCCTACAATGAGCAGTTCTTC.

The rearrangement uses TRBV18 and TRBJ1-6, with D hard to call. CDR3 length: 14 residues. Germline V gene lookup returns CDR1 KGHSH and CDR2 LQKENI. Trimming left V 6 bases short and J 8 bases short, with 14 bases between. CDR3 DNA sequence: TGTGCCAGCTCGCCTCCTCAAGGAGATTCACCCCTCCACTTT. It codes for CASSPPQGDSPLHF.

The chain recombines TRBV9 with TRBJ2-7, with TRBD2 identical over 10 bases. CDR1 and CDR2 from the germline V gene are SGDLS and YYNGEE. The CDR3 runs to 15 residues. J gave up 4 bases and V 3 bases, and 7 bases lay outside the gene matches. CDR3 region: CASSATGTSEYEQYF. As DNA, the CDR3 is TGTGCCAGCAGCGCCACCGGGACTAGCGAGTACGAGCAGTACTTC.

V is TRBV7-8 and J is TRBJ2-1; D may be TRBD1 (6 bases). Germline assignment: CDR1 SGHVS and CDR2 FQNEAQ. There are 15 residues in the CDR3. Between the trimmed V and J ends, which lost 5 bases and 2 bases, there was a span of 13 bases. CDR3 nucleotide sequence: TGTGCCAGCAGCCTCAGGACAGTAACCTACAATGAGCAGTTCTTC. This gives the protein CASSLRTVTYNEQFF.

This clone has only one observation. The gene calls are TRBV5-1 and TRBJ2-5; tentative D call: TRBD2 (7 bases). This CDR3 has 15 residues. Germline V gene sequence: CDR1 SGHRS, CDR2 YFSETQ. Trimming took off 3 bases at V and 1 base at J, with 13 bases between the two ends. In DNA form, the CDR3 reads TGCGCCAGCAGCTGGTGGGGGGGGCCCCAAGAGACCCAGTACTTC. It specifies CASSWWGGPQETQYF.

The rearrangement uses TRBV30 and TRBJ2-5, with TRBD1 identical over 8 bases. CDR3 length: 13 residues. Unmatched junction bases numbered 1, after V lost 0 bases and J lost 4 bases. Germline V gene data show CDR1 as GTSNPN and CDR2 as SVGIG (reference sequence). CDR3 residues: CAWSVGQVETQYF. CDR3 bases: TGTGCCTGGAGTGTGGGACAGGTAGAGACCCAGTACTTC.

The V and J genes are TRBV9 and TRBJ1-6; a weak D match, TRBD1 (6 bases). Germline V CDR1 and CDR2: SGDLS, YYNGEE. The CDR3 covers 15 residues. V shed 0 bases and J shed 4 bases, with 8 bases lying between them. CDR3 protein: CASSVEGHYNSPLHF. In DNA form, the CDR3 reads TGTGCCAGCAGCGTAGAGGGACATTATAATTCACCCCTCCACTTT.

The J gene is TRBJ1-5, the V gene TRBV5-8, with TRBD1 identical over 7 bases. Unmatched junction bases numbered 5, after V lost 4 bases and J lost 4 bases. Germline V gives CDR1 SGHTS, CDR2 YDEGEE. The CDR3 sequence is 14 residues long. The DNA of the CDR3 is TGTGCCAGCAGCCGCGACAGGGAAAATCAGCCCCAGCATTTT. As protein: CASSRDRENQPQHF.

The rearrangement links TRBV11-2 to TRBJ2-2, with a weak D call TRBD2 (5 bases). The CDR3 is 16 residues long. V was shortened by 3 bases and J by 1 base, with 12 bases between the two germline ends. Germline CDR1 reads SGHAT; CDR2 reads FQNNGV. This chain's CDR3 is CASSFLAPGNTGELFF. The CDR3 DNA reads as TGTGCCAGCAGCTTCCTAGCCCCAGGGAACACCGGGGAGCTGTTTTTT.

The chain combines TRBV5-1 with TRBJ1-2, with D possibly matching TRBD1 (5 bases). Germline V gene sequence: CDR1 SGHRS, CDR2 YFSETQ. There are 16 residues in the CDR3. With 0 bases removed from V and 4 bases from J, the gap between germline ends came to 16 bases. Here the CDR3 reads CASSLAPDTSFYGYTF. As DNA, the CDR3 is TGCGCCAGCAGCTTGGCCCCGGACACCTCTTTCTATGGCTACACCTTC.

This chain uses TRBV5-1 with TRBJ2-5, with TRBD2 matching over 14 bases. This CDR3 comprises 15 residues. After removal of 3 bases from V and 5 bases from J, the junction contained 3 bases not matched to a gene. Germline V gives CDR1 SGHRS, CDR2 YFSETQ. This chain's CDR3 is CASSYRLAGGETQYF. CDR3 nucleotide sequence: TGCGCCAGCAGCTACAGACTAGCGGGGGGGGAGACCCAGTACTTC.

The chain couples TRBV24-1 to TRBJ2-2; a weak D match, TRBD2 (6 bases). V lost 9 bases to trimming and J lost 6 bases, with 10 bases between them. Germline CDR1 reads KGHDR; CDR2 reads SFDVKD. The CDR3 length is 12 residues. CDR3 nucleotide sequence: TGTGCCACCCGGGGGACCCCCGGGGAGCTGTTTTTT. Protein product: CATRGTPGELFF.

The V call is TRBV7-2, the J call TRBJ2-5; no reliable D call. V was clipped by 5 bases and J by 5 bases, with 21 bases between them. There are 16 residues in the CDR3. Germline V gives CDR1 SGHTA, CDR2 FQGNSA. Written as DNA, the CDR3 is TGTGCCAGCAGCCCGACCTGGTCCGGCGGAACTGAGACCCAGTACTTC. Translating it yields CASSPTWSGGTETQYF.